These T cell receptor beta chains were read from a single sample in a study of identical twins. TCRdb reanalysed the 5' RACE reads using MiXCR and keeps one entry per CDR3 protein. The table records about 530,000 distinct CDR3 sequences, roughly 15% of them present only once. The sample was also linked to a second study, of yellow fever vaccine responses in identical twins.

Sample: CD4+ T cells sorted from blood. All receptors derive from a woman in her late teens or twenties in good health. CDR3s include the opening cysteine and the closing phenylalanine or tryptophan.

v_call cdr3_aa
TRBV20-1 CSATGTGELFF
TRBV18 CASSPLDSGSTGELFF
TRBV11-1 CASSPRTSGYQETQYF
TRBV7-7 CASSLGTDAGEQYF
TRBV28 CASSFHRPTSGSPYEQYF
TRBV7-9 CASSLGLAGVDYEQYF
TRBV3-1 CASSQLGQSYGYTF
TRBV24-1 CATSVPGPSGEQFF
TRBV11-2 CASSWDTNSYEQYF
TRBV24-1 CAIQGGTGGQPQHF
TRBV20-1 CSARGTVEAANTGELFF